The clone carrying this TCR beta chain is medium-sized in the sample. This entry comes from a study of esophageal squamous cell carcinoma under preoperative chemotherapy. The ends lost 2 bases at V and 6 bases at J; junction bases unmatched: 5. There are 14 residues in the CDR3. Looked up from germline, CDR1 is MNHEY and CDR2 is SMNVEV (reference sequence). MiXCR was run by TCRdb on the PCR reads, yielding one entry per CDR3 protein. The sample records around 11,000 distinct CDR3 sequences, roughly 59% being singletons. Time point specified: after preoperative PTX-NDP chemotherapy. Paclitaxel-nedaplatin chemotherapy was given to patients ahead of their surgery.

The clonotype originates from a human donor with esophageal squamous cell carcinoma. The donor label of this sample is uncertain. Sample collection occurred from a patient given preoperative chemotherapy. The chain uses TRBV27 and TRBJ2-3; 7 nucleotides align to TRBD2. The CDR3 DNA reads as TGTGCCAGCAGTTTAGGGAGGGGTAGGGATACGCAGTATTTT. This translates into CASSLGRGRDTQYF.